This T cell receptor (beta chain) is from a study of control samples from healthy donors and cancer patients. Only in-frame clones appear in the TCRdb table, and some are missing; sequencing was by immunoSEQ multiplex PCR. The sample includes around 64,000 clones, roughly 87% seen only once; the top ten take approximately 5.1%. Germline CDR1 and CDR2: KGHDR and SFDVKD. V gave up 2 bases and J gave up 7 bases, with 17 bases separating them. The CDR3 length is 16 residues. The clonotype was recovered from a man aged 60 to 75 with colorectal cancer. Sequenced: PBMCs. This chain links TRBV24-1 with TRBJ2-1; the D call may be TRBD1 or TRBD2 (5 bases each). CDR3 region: CATSDSSRGEGNEQFF. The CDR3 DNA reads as TGTGCCACCAGTGATTCGAGTAGGGGCGAGGGGAATGAGCAGTTCTTC.